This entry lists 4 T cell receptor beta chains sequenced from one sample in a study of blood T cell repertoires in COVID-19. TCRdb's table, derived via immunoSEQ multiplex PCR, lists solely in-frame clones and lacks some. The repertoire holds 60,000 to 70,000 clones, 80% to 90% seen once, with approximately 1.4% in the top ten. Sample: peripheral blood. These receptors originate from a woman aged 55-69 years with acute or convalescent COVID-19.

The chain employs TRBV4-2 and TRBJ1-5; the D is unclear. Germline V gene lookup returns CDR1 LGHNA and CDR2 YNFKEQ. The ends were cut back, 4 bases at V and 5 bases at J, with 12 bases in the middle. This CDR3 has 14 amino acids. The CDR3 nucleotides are TGTGCCAGCAGCCCACACGGGCGGGATCAGCCCCAGCATTTT. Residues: CASSPHGRDQPQHF.

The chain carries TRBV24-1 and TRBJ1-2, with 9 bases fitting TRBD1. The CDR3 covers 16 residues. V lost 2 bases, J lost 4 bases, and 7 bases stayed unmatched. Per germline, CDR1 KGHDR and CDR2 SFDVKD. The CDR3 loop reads CATSDSPGQGSYGYTF. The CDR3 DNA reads TGTGCCACCAGTGATTCACCGGGACAGGGATCCTATGGCTACACCTTC.

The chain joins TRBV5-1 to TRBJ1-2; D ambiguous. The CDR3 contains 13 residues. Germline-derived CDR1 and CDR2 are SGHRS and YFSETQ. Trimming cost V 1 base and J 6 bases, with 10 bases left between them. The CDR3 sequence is CASSLSRKDGYTF. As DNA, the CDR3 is TGCGCCAGCAGCTTGTCGCGGAAGGATGGCTACACCTTC.

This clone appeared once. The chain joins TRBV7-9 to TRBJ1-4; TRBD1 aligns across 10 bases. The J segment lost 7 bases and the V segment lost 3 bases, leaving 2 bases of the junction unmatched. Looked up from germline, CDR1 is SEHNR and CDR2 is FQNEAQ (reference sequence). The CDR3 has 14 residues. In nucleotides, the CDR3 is TGTGCCAGCAGCTTCGGACAGGGGGGTGAAAAACTGTTTTTT. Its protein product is CASSFGQGGEKLFF.